Below, 6 T cell receptor beta chains from the same sample are listed, as sequenced in a study of cytomegalovirus exposure and HLA in healthy donors. Method: immunoSEQ multiplex PCR; TCRdb's copy keeps in-frame clones and lacks some. This repertoire shows 95,000 to 120,000 clones, nearly 97% found once; its top ten account for about 0.7%. The sample consisted of PBMCs. The receptors derive from a woman in her late teens or twenties in good health and CMV-seronegative.

The chain joins TRBV5-4 to TRBJ2-7; perhaps TRBD1 as D (6 bases). Germline V CDR1 and CDR2: SGHNT, YYREEE (reference sequence). The CDR3 has 14 amino acids. Trimming pared 0 bases from V and 3 bases from J, leaving 10 bases between. In nucleotides, the CDR3 is TGTGCCAGCAGCTTGGGTGGACAGAGCTACGAGCAGTACTTC. It yields the protein CASSLGGQSYEQYF. The full variable domain, its missing parts supplied by reference TRBV5-4 and TRBJ2-7, is ETGVTQSPTHLIKTRGQQVTLRCSSQSGHNTVSWYQQALGQGPQFIFQYYREEENGRGNFPPRFSGLQFPNYSSELNVNALELDDSALYLCASSLGGQSYEQYFGPGTRLTVT.

The chain has TRBV7-9 and TRBJ1-2, with D possibly TRBD1 on 6 matching bases. There are 13 residues in the CDR3. In germline, CDR1 is SEHNR, CDR2 FQNEAQ (reference sequence). V shed 5 bases and J shed 8 bases, with 15 bases lying between them. The CDR3 sequence: CASSKWTVSGYTF. The CDR3 DNA reads TGTGCCAGCAGCAAATGGACAGTAAGCGGCTACACCTTC.

The chain uses TRBV19 and TRBJ2-5; D is perhaps TRBD2 (6 bases). V dropped 5 bases and J dropped 1 base, with 8 bases sitting between them. Germline CDR1 reads LNHDA; CDR2 reads SQIVND (reference sequence). The CDR3 runs to 13 residues. CDR3 region: CASSFGGQETQYF. The CDR3, as DNA: TGTGCCAGTAGTTTCGGGGGCCAAGAGACCCAGTACTTC.

This chain joins TRBV7-2 and TRBJ1-4, with TRBD1 matching over 8 bases. The germline CDR1 and CDR2 sequences are SGHTA and FQGNSA. This CDR3 is built from 14 residues. The V segment lost 3 bases and the J segment 4 bases; nucleotides outside the gene matches: 1. CDR3 protein: CASSFDRGNEKLFF. For the CDR3, the DNA is TGTGCCAGCAGCTTCGACAGGGGTAATGAAAAACTGTTTTTT.

This clone was counted a few times. The chain recombines TRBV6-5 with TRBJ2-7; 8 nucleotides line up with TRBD2. From germline, CDR1 is MNHEY and CDR2 SVGAGI. Unmatched junction bases numbered 7, after V lost 0 bases and J lost 6 bases. The CDR3 has 15 residues. Here the CDR3 DNA reads TGTGCCAGCAGTTACTCGACCGGGAGGGCGGTCGAGCAGTACTTC. Its translation is CASSYSTGRAVEQYF.

The V gene is TRBV27, the J gene TRBJ2-5; 10 bases map to TRBD2. The CDR3 is 16 residues long. The trim removed 6 bases at V and 3 bases at J, leaving 10 bases unmatched. The germline CDR1 and CDR2 sequences are MNHEY and SMNVEV (reference sequence). CDR3 sequence reads: CASSQVHSGGEETQYF. CDR3 in DNA: TGTGCCAGCAGCCAGGTCCACAGCGGGGGGGAAGAGACCCAGTACTTC.